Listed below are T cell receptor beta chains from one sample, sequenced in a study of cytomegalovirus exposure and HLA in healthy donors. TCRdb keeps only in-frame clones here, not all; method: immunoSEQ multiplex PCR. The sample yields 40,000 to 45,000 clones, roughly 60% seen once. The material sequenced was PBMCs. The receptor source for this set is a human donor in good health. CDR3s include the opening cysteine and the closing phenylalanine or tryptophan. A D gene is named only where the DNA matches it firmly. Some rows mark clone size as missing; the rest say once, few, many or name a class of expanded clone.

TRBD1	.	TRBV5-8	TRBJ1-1	CASRRQGPRSAEAFF	TGTGCCAGCAGAAGACAGGGGCCCAGATCAGCTGAAGCTTTCTTT
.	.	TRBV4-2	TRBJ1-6	CASSQTMYQGFSPLHF	TGTGCCAGCAGCCAAACGATGTATCAGGGTTTCTCACCCCTCCACTTT
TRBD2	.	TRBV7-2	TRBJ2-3	CASSFRLAGEGTQYF	TGTGCCAGCAGCTTTCGACTAGCGGGGGAGGGGACGCAGTATTTT
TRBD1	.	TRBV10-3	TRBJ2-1	CAISELDRGQNEQFF	TGTGCCATCAGTGAATTGGACAGGGGGCAGAATGAGCAGTTCTTC
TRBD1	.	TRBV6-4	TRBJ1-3	CASSELRDRGNTIYF	TGTGCCAGCAGTGAACTCCGGGACAGGGGAAACACCATATATTTT
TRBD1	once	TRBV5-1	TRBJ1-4	CASSYGTGGSEKLFF	TGCGCCAGCAGCTATGGGACAGGGGGGTCTGAAAAACTGTTTTTT
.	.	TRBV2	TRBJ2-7	CASGGGPSYGEQYF	TGTGCCAGTGGGGGGGGGCCTTCTTACGGGGAGCAGTACTTC
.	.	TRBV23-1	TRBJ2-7	CASSQSYGPGDSYEQYF	TGCGCCAGCAGTCAATCTTACGGCCCGGGGGACTCCTACGAGCAGTACTTC
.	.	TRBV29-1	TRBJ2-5	CSVEGGQLQETQYF	TGCAGCGTTGAGGGGGGACAGCTCCAAGAGACCCAGTACTTC
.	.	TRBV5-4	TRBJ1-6	CASSNRDTNSPLHF	TGTGCCAGCAGCAACCGGGACACTAATTCACCCCTCCACTTT
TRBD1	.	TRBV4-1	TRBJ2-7	CASSRGTATYEQYF	TGCGCCAGCAGCCGGGGGACAGCAACCTACGAGCAGTACTTC
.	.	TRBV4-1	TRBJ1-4	CASSRLWITGSATNEKLFF	TGCGCCAGCAGCCGCCTCTGGATTACAGGAAGCGCAACTAATGAAAAACTGTTTTTT
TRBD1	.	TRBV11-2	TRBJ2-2	CASSFRQGGGELFF	TGTGCCAGCAGCTTTAGACAGGGGGGCGGGGAGCTGTTTTTT
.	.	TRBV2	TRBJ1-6	CARGQPVNSPLHF	TGTGCCAGAGGACAACCTGTTAATTCACCCCTCCACTTT
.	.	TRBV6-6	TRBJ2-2	CASRQGRGTGELFF	TGTGCCAGCAGACAGGGTCGGGGCACCGGGGAGCTGTTTTTT
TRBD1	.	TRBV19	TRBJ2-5	CASSPWTGVETQYF	TGTGCCAGTAGTCCGTGGACAGGGGTCGAGACCCAGTACTTC
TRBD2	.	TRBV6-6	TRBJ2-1	CASSYGAGATGNEQFF	TGTGCCAGCAGTTATGGAGCGGGGGCCACGGGCAATGAGCAGTTCTTC
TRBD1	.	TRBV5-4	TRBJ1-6	CASSSWTGQNSPLHF	TGTGCCAGCAGCTCCTGGACAGGGCAGAATTCACCCCTCCACTTT
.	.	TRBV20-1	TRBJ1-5	CSARRGEPQHF	TGCAGTGCTAGGCGCGGGGAGCCCCAGCATTTT
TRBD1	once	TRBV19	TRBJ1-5	CASRTGGGGQPQHF	TGTGCCAGTAGGACAGGGGGAGGAGGACAGCCCCAGCATTTT
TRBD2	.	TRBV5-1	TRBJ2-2	CASSLAYGSGGYTGELFF	TGCGCCAGCAGCTTGGCCTATGGTAGCGGGGGATATACCGGGGAGCTGTTTTTT
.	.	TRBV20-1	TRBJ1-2	CSCGSSYGYTF	TGCAGTTGCGGGAGCAGCTATGGCTACACCTTC
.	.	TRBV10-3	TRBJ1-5	CAIRALADQPQHF	TGTGCCATCAGGGCCCTGGCGGATCAGCCCCAGCATTTT
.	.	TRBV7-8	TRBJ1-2	CASTIAGVRGYTF	TGTGCCAGCACCATCGCCGGGGTTCGTGGCTACACCTTC
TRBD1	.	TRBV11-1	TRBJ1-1	CASSLQGGVTEAFF	TGTGCCAGCAGCTTGCAGGGGGGAGTCACTGAAGCTTTCTTT
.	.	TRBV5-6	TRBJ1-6	CASSLEGGESPLHF	TGTGCCAGCAGCTTGGAGGGGGGGGAGTCACCCCTCCACTTT
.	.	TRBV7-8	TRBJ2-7	CARRNKRGLFYEQYF	TGTGCCAGGAGAAACAAAAGGGGATTATTCTACGAGCAGTACTTC
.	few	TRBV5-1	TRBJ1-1	CASSPLGEVGNTEAFF	TGCGCCAGCAGCCCCCTGGGAGAAGTGGGGAACACTGAAGCTTTCTTT
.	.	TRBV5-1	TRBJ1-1	CASSFTLQGRRFDTEAFF	TGCGCCAGCAGCTTCACGTTACAGGGAAGGCGGTTCGACACTGAAGCTTTCTTT
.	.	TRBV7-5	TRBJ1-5	CARRHTHSGTSSNQPQHF	TGTGCCAGAAGACACACCCACTCCGGGACATCTAGCAATCAGCCCCAGCATTTT
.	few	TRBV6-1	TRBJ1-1	CASSAQGNTEAFF	TGTGCCAGCAGTGCACAGGGGAACACTGAAGCTTTCTTT
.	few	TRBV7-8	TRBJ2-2	CASIPRWLTKNTGELFF	TGTGCCAGCATCCCCCGATGGCTTACGAAGAACACCGGGGAGCTGTTTTTT
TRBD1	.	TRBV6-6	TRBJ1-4	CATSRDRGEKLFF	TGTGCCACCTCCAGGGACAGGGGCGAAAAACTGTTTTTT
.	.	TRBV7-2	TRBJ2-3	CASSRTSDLSTDTQYF	TGTGCCAGCAGCCGTACCAGCGACTTAAGCACAGATACGCAGTATTTT
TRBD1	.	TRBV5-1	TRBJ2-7	CASSLGGTGIDEQYF	TGCGCCAGCAGCTTGGGTGGGACAGGGATCGACGAGCAGTACTTC
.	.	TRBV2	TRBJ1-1	CASRIERGWTEAFF	TGTGCCAGCAGGATTGAACGGGGGTGGACTGAAGCTTTCTTT
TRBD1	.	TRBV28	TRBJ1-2	CASTKTYRGQGYTF	TGTGCCAGCACCAAAACTTACAGGGGGCAAGGCTACACCTTC
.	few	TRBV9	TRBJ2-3	CASSAAPNTDTQYF	TGTGCCAGCAGCGCCGCCCCTAACACAGATACGCAGTATTTT
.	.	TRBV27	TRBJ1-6	CASSPRTVSPLHF	TGTGCCAGCAGTCCGAGGACAGTATCACCCCTCCACTTT
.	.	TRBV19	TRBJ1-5	CASSIVGTYSNQPQHF	TGTGCCAGTAGTATAGTAGGGACATATAGCAATCAGCCCCAGCATTTT
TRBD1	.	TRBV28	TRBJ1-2	CASSPNRDRGNYGYTF	TGTGCCAGCAGTCCAAACCGGGACAGGGGTAACTATGGCTACACCTTC
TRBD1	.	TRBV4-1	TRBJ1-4	CASNPIGQGGEKLFF	TGCGCCAGTAACCCAATAGGACAGGGGGGAGAAAAACTGTTTTTT
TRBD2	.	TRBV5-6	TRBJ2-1	CASSFYGTRRYNEQFF	TGTGCCAGCAGCTTCTATGGGACTAGAAGATACAATGAGCAGTTCTTC
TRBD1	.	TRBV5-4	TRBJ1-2	CASSLATHRGDGYTF	TGTGCCAGCAGCTTGGCCACTCACAGGGGGGATGGCTACACCTTC
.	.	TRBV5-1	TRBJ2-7	CASSLITAGGNYEQYF	TGCGCCAGCAGCTTGATCACGGCAGGGGGGAACTACGAGCAGTACTTC
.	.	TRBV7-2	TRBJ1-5	CASSFFEQPQHF	TGTGCCAGCAGCTTTTTTGAGCAGCCCCAGCATTTT
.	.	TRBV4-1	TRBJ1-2	CASSQDSPSLYGYTF	TGCGCCAGCAGCCAAGATAGCCCGAGCCTCTATGGCTACACCTTC
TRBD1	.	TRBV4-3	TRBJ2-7	CASSRIPGQPSYEQYF	TGCGCCAGCAGCCGAATTCCGGGACAGCCCTCCTACGAGCAGTACTTC
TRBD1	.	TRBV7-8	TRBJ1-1	CASSLFRGQIDTEAFF	TGTGCCAGCAGCTTATTCAGGGGGCAAATTGACACTGAAGCTTTCTTT
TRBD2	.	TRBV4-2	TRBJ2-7	CASSLRLAGLGEQYF	TGTGCCAGCAGCCTTCGACTAGCGGGGTTAGGCGAGCAGTACTTC
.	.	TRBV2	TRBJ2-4	CASQEGGVAEILAKNIQYF	TGTGCCAGCCAAGAAGGCGGGGTCGCTGAAATTTTAGCCAAAAACATTCAGTACTTC
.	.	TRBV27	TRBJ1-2	CASSFRDIRRGYTF	TGTGCCAGCAGTTTCCGGGACATCCGGAGGGGCTACACCTTC
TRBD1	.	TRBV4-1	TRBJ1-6	CASSQDRARDNSPLHF	TGCGCCAGCAGCCAGGACAGGGCGCGGGACAATTCACCCCTCCACTTT
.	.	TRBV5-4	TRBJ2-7	CASSSGFSWGEQYF	TGTGCCAGCAGCTCGGGATTTTCTTGGGGCGAGCAGTACTTC